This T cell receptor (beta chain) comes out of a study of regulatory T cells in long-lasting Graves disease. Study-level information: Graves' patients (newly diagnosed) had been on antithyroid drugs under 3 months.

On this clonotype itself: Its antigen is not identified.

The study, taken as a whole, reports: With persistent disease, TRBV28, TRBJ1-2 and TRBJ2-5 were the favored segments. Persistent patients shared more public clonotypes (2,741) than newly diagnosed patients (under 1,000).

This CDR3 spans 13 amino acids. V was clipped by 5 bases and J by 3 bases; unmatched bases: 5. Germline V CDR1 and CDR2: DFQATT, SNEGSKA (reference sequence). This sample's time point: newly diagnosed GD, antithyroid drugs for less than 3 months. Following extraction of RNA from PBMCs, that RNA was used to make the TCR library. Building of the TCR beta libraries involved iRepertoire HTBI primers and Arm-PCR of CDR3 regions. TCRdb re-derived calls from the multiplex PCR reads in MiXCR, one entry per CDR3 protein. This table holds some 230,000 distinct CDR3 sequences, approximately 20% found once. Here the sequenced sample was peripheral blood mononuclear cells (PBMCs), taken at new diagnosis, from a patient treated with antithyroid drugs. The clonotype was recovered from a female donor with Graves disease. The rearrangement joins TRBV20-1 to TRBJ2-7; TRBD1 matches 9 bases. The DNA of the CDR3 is TGCAGTGCTCACAGGGGGCAGGTCTACGAGCAGTACTTC. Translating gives CSAHRGQVYEQYF.